This TCR beta chain stems from a study of cytomegalovirus exposure and HLA in healthy donors. General study points: Most of the TCR beta V segments (in an earlier analysis) were productive either about 87% or about 30% of the time. The classifier reportedly diagnosed cytomegalovirus status with high sensitivity and specificity.

To note about this clone: Its antigen is unknown.

Germline V gives CDR1 MNHEY, CDR2 SMNVEV (reference sequence). CDR3 length equals 18 residues. With 1 base clipped from V and 0 bases from J, the junction kept 11 bases outside the gene matches. 60 Vbeta and 13 Jbeta primers were used in PCR. As handled by the study authors: As a later analysis found, there were around 86 million unique TCR beta chains, of which roughly 11 million were shared. Repertoires were generated with immunoSEQ multiplex PCR, while TCRdb's copy carries only in-frame clones and drops some. The V and J calls and clone size were taken over from that table, and D and trimming were inferred from the DNA. The profile covers some 170,000 clones, with roughly four fifths appearing a single time and about 4% taken by the ten largest.

J is TRBJ2-7 and V is TRBV27; 8 bases match TRBD2. The sequence derives from a man in his fifties or sixties in good health and CMV-seropositive. What was sequenced was PBMCs. In DNA form, the CDR3 reads TGTGCCAGCAGTTTATACCACGGCGGACTAGCCCACTCCTACGAGCAGTACTTC. Translated, it gives CASSLYHGGLAHSYEQYF.